This TCR beta chain derives from a study of shared clonotypes between healthy human individuals. Study observations and caveats: What rarefaction showed was incomplete sorted-subset sequencing despite large depth.

Germline CDR1 reads MDHEN; CDR2 reads SYDVKM. CDR3 size: 15 residues. V lost 5 bases and J lost 1; bases outside the gene matches: 7. For each subset, genomic DNA was distributed in equal portions over several immunoSEQ plates. When replicate PCRs were run on sorted subsets, they used about 220 ng DNA, about 31,000 T cell genomes. Measured with immunoSEQ multiplex PCR; TCRdb has only the in-frame clones, and not every one. The repertoire has fewer than 850,000 clones, roughly 88% of them found once; the top ten carry more than 30%. With respect to this clone: Its antigen is currently unknown.

This chain uses TRBV28 with TRBJ2-7; 8 bases fit TRBD1. Input material: memory CD8+ T cells from PBMCs. Subset meaning: CD45RO+ cells pooled with CCR7-negative TemRA cells. This receptor was taken from a man aged 18 to 29 in good health. Some clones in this sample may be carry-over from other donors' samples. CDR3 sequence (DNA): TGTGCCAGCAGTATTCGGACAGGGCGGTCCTACGAGCAGTACTTC. Amino acids: CASSIRTGRSYEQYF.